This T cell receptor beta chain was found in a study of response to subunit inactivated influenza vaccine. Trimming took 1 base from V and 7 from J; bases not matched to a gene: 3. Germline V gene lookup returns CDR1 DFQATT and CDR2 SNEGSKA (reference sequence). This CDR3 spans 13 amino acids. This clonotype turned up a few times. One entry per CDR3 protein, called by TCRdb with MiXCR from the RT-PCR reads. The sample records about 540,000 distinct CDR3 sequences, about 15% being singletons. This receptor was identified in a man aged 50-59 years who received an inactivated influenza vaccine. The sequenced sample was PBMCs from blood, obtained 11 to 12 days after vaccination. The V and J genes are TRBV20-1 and TRBJ1-4; 7 positions agree with TRBD1. CDR3 sequence: CSARVGGGEKLFF. CDR3 coding DNA: TGCAGTGCTAGAGTAGGGGGCGGTGAAAAACTGTTTTTT.